Described below is a single TCR beta chain sequence and its context. V was clipped by 5 bases and J by 7 bases; unmatched bases: 10. Germline CDR1 is SQVTM and CDR2 is ANQGSEA. There are 13 residues in the CDR3. The data belong to a study of response to subunit inactivated influenza vaccine. Each CDR3 protein gets one entry after TCRdb re-called the RT-PCR reads with MiXCR. The top ten clones hold over 2.5% of a sample with roughly 500,000 distinct CDR3 sequences, more than 15% of them seen once. The sample was CD4+ T cells sorted from PBMCs, taken 23 to 25 months after vaccination. V usage is TRBV29-1 and J usage is TRBJ1-1, with 7 bases matching TRBD1. This clonotype was sampled from a man between 45 and 75 years old who received an inactivated influenza vaccine. CDR3 in amino acids: CSVCNRGTLEAFF. The CDR3 DNA is TGCAGCGTTTGCAACAGGGGAACGCTTGAAGCTTTCTTT.